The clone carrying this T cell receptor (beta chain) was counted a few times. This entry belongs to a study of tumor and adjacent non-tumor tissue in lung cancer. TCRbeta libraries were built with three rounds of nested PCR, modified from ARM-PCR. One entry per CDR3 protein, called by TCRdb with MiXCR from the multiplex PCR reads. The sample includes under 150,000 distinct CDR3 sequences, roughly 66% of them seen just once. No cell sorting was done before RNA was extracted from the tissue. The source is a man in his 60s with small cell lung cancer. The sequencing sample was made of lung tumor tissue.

CDR3 in amino acids: CASSYGGGPNEQFF. The CDR3, as DNA: TGTGCCAGCAGTTATGGCGGGGGGCCTAATGAGCAGTTCTTC. The chain links TRBV6-2 or TRBV6-3 to TRBJ2-1, with 8 bases that match TRBD2. The germline gives CDR1 MNHEY, CDR2 SVGEGT. This CDR3 contains 14 residues. After removal of 3 bases from V and 7 bases from J, the junction contained 5 bases not matched to a gene.